This T cell receptor (beta chain) was captured by sequencing in a study of blood T cell repertoires in COVID-19. Data came from immunoSEQ multiplex PCR; TCRdb stores just in-frame clones and leaves some out. The data show 250,000 or so clones, roughly nine tenths seen once. The germline gives CDR1 GTSNPN, CDR2 SVGIG (reference sequence). With 2 bases removed from V and 4 bases from J, the gap between germline ends came to 14 bases. This CDR3 comprises 14 residues. Sequencing was carried out using peripheral blood. This receptor was identified in a woman between 35 and 50 years old who had recovered from COVID-19. The J gene is TRBJ1-2, the V gene TRBV30; D ambiguous. CDR3 amino acids: CAWSFAGGSYGYTF. DNA for the CDR3: TGTGCCTGGAGTTTTGCAGGAGGCAGCTATGGCTACACCTTC.